Presented here are 9 T cell receptor beta chains from one specimen sequenced in a study of T cell repertoires in cytomegalovirus infection. TCRdb re-called the reads with MiXCR, one entry per CDR3 protein. Altogether about 300,000 distinct CDR3 sequences are present, under 30% being singletons, with the ten largest covering over 11%. Sequenced sample: PBMCs. These receptor sequences come from a human donor in good health (CMV status not recorded). Some clones in this sample may be carry-over from other donors' samples.

In this sample, this clonotype turned up many times. The chain combines TRBV7-2 with TRBJ2-7; TRBD2 aligns across 9 bases. Trimming removed 2 bases from V and 2 bases from J; junction bases left unmatched: 4. The germline gives CDR1 SGHTA, CDR2 FQGNSA. CDR3 length: 15 residues. The CDR3 is CASSLRPSGAYEQYF. The CDR3 region has the DNA TGTGCCAGCAGCTTAAGACCTAGCGGGGCCTACGAGCAGTACTTC.

V and J are TRBV10-3 and TRBJ1-6; no reliable D call. This CDR3 is 14 amino acids long. The germline V and J ends were trimmed by 0 bases and 8 bases, with 8 bases remaining between them. Germline values: CDR1 ENHRY, CDR2 SYGVKD. In DNA, the CDR3 is TGTGCCATCAGTGAGTCCCAAGAGGATTCACCCCTCCACTTT. This encodes CAISESQEDSPLHF.

The rearrangement uses TRBV9 and TRBJ2-5, with a tentative D call TRBD2 (6 bases). The CDR3 covers 15 residues. Trimming removed 2 bases at V and 4 bases at J, with 15 bases between. The germline V gene encodes CDR1 SGDLS and CDR2 YYNGEE. The DNA for the CDR3 is TGTGCCAGCAGCGTCGGCGGAGGGGTTGGAGAGACCCAGTACTTC. It is translated as CASSVGGGVGETQYF.

The V call is TRBV6-2 or TRBV6-3, the J call TRBJ2-1; 12 nucleotides align to TRBD2. After removal of 6 bases from V and 8 bases from J, the junction contained 11 bases not matched to a gene. This CDR3 contains 16 residues. Germline V gene lookup returns CDR1 MNHEY and CDR2 SVGEGT. The CDR3 DNA is TGTGCCAGCAGCTACCGGGCGTCTAGCGGGAGGGATGAGCAGTTCTTC. Translated, it gives CASSYRASSGRDEQFF.

The table lists this clonotype with a few counts. The chain employs TRBV12-3 or TRBV12-4 and TRBJ1-3; 9 nucleotides align to TRBD1. Trimming at V came to 6 bases and at J to 3 bases, leaving 6 bases not matched to a gene. The CDR3 is 15 residues long. CDR3 in DNA: TGTGCCAGCAGGTTGACAGGGGGTTATGGAAACACCATATATTTT. Protein sequence: CASRLTGGYGNTIYF.

This clonotype was observed a handful of times. The chain couples TRBV3-1 to TRBJ2-2, with D possibly being TRBD1 or TRBD2 (5 bases each). Trimming took 0 bases from V and 6 from J, leaving 8 bases between them. CDR3 length equals 14 residues. CDR1 is LGHDT, CDR2 YNNKEL, per germline (reference sequence). CDR3 residues: CASSQEGDPGELFF. The CDR3 nucleotides are TGTGCCAGCAGCCAAGAGGGGGATCCCGGGGAGCTGTTTTTT.

This clonotype was recorded many times. J is TRBJ2-1 and V is TRBV7-6, with a weak D call TRBD2 (5 bases). The CDR3 loop spans 17 amino acids. The germline CDR1 and CDR2 sequences are SGHVS and FNYEAQ. Trimming removed 5 bases at V and 2 bases at J, with 19 bases between. CDR3 sequence reads: CASSPEGGGRPYNEQFF. The CDR3 region has the DNA TGTGCCAGCAGCCCCGAAGGTGGCGGGCGCCCCTACAATGAGCAGTTCTTC.

This clonotype was counted only a few times. The genes are TRBV4-3 and TRBJ2-2, with a weak D call TRBD1 (6 bases). V lost 2 bases, J lost 4 bases, and 11 bases lay in between. The CDR3 totals 15 residues. In germline, CDR1 is LGHNA, CDR2 YSLEER. CDR3 sequence: CASSQHTRGTGELFF. As DNA, the CDR3 is TGCGCCAGCAGCCAACACACCAGGGGCACCGGGGAGCTGTTTTTT.

The V and J genes are TRBV6-2 or TRBV6-3 and TRBJ2-2, with a tentative D call TRBD1 (5 bases). CDR1 is MNHEY and CDR2 is SVGEGT in the germline V gene. Trimming pared 8 bases from V and 0 bases from J, leaving 13 bases between. This CDR3 has 15 residues. The CDR3 loop is CASEGANANTGELFF. CDR3 DNA: TGTGCCAGCGAAGGGGCCAACGCGAACACCGGGGAGCTGTTTTTT.